The T cell receptor beta chain described here comes from a study of blood T cells in healthy people across ages. Study results and limitations: Per million T cells, TCR beta diversity dropped roughly linearly as age increased.

PCR was performed a second time for about 6 to 12 cycles using a sample-barcoded 5' primer and a J-beta primer mix. CDR3-containing paired-end reads numbering at least 2.5 million came from each sample. One entry per CDR3 protein results from TCRdb running MiXCR on the 5' RACE reads. The top ten hold about 4% of the sample, which has approximately 1.5 million distinct CDR3 sequences, roughly two fifths seen once. Trimming left V 5 bases short and J 12 bases short, with 17 bases between. Germline CDR1 MNHEY, CDR2 SMNVEV (reference sequence). This CDR3 has 13 amino acids. This clonotype was picked up a small number of times. Its target is not known.

This clonotype was obtained from a woman aged 18-29 years in good health. This chain links TRBV27 with TRBJ2-1; possible D gene TRBD2, 5 bases. Sequencing was done on a sample of blood. CDR3 sequence: CASSPMSGWGQFF. The CDR3, as DNA: TGTGCCAGCAGTCCAATGAGCGGCTGGGGGCAGTTCTTC.